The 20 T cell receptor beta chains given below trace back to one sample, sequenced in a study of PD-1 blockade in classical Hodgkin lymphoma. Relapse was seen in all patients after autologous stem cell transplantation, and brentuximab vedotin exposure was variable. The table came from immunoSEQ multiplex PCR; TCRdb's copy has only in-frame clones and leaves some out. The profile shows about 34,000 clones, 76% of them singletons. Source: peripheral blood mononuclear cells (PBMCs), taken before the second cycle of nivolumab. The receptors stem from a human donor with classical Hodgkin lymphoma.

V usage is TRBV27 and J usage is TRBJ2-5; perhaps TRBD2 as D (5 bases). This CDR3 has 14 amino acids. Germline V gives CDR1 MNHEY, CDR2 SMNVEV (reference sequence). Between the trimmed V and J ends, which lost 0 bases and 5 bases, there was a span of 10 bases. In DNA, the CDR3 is TGTGCCAGCAGTTTATCACTCCGCGGGGAGACCCAGTACTTC. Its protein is CASSLSLRGETQYF.

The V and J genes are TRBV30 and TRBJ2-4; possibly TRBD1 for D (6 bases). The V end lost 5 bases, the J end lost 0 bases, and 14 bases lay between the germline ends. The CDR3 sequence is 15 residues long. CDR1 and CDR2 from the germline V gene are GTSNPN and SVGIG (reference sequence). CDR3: CAWEDSSIAKNIQYF. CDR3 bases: TGTGCCTGGGAGGACAGTTCGATAGCCAAAAACATTCAGTACTTC.

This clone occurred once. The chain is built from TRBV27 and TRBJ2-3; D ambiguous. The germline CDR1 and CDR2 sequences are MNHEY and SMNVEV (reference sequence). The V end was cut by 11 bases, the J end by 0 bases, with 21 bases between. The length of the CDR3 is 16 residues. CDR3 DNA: TGTGCCGGGCCAGGATCATTTACAATTAGCACAGATACGCAGTATTTT. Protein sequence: CAGPGSFTISTDTQYF.

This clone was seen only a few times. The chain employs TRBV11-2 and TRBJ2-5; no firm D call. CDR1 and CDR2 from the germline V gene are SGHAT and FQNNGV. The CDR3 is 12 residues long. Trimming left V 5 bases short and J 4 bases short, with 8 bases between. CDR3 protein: CASSQNGETQYF. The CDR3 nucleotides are TGTGCCAGCAGCCAAAACGGAGAGACCCAGTACTTC. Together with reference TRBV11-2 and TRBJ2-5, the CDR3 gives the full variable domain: EAGVAQSPRYKIIEKRQSVAFWCNPISGHATLYWYQQILGQGPKLLIQFQNNGVVDDSQLPKDRFSAERLKGVDSTLKIQPAKLEDSAVYLCASSQNGETQYFGPGTRLLVL.

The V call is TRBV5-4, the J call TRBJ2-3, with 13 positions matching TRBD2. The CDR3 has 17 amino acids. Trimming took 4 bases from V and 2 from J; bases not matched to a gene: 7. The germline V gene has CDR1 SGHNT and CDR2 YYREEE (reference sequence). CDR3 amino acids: CASSRRTSGGSTDTQYF. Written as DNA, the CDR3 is TGTGCCAGCAGCCGCAGGACTAGCGGGGGATCCACAGATACGCAGTATTTT.

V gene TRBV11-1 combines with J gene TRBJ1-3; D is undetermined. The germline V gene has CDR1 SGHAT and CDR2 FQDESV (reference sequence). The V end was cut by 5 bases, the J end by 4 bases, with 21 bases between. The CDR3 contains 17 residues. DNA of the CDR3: TGTGCCAGCAGCGACGACGTCTTGAGCGCGGGGGGAAACACCATATATTTT. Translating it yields CASSDDVLSAGGNTIYF.

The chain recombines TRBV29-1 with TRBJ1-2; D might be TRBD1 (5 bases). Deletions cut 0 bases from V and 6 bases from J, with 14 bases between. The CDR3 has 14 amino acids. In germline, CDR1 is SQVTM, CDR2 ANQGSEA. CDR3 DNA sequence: TGCAGCGTTGAAGATGGGGCAGGATTGGATGGCTACACCTTC. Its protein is CSVEDGAGLDGYTF.

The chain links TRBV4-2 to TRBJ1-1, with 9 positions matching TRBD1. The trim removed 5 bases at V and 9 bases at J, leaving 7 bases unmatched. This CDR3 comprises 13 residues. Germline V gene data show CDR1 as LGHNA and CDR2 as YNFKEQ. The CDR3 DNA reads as TGTGCCAGCAGCTTGGGGGGACAGGGTAAAGCTTTCTTT. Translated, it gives CASSLGGQGKAFF.

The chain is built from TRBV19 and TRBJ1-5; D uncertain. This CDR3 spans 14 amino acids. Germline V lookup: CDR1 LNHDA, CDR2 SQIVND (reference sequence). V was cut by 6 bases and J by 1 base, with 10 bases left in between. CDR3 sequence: CASRAWTSNQPQHF. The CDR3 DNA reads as TGTGCCAGTAGGGCCTGGACCAGCAATCAGCCCCAGCATTTT.

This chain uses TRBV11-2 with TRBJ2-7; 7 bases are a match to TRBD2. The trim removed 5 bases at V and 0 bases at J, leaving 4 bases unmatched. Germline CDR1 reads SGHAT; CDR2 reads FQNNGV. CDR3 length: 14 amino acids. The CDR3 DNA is TGTGCCAGCAGCCCGCGGGGGAACTCCTACGAGCAGTACTTC. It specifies CASSPRGNSYEQYF.

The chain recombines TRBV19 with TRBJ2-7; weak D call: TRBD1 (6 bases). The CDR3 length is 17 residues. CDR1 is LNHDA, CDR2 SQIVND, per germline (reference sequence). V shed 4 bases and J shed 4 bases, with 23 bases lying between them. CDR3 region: CASSTEKDRGKSYEQYF. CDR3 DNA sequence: TGTGCCAGTAGTACCGAAAAGGACAGAGGAAAATCTTACGAGCAGTACTTC.

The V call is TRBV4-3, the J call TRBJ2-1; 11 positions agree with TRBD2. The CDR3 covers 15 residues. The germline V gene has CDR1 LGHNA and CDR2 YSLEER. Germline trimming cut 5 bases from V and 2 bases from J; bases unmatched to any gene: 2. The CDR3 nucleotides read TGCGCCAGCAGCATACTAGCGGGGGCCTACAATGAGCAGTTCTTC. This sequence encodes CASSILAGAYNEQFF.

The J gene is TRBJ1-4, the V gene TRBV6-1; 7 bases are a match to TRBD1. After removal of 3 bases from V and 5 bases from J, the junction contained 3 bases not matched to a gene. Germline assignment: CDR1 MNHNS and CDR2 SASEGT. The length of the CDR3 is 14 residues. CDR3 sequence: CASSDGTENEKLFF. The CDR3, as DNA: TGTGCCAGCAGTGACGGGACAGAAAATGAAAAACTGTTTTTT.

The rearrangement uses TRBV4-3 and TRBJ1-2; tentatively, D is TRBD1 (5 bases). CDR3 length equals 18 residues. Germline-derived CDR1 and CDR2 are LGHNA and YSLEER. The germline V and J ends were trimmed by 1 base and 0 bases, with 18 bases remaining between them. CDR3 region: CASSQGGEAELPNYGYTF. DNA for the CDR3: TGCGCCAGCAGCCAAGGGGGGGAGGCGGAACTTCCTAACTATGGCTACACCTTC.

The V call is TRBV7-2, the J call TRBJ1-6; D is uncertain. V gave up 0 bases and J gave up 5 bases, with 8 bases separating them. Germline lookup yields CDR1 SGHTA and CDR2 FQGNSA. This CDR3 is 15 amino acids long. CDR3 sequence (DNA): TGTGCCAGCAGCTTAGCTCGTAGGGATAATTCACCCCTCCACTTT. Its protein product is CASSLARRDNSPLHF. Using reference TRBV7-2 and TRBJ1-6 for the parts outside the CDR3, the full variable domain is GAGVSQSPSNKVTEKGKDVELRCDPISGHTALYWYRQSLGQGLEFLIYFQGNSAPDKSGLPSDRFSAERTGGSVSTLTIQRTQQEDSAVYLCASSLARRDNSPLHFGNGTRLTVT.

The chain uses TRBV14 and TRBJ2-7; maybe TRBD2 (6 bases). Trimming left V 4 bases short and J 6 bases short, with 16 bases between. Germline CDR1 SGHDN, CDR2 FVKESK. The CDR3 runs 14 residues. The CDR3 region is CASSPTRRGSEQYF. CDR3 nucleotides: TGTGCCAGCAGCCCCACCCGGCGGGGATCCGAGCAGTACTTC.

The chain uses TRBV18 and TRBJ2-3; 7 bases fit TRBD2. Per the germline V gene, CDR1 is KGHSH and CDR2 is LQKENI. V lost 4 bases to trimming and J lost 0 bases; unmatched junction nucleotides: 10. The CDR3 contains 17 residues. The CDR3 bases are TGTGCCAGCTCACGCCCCCTGGGGGGGGGAAGCACAGATACGCAGTATTTT. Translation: CASSRPLGGGSTDTQYF.

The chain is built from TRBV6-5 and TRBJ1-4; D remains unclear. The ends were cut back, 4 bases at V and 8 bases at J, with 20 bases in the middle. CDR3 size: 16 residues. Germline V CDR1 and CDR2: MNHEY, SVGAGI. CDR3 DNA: TGTGCCAGCAGTTCAGCTATACCGTCGGGTTGCGAAAAACTGTTTTTT. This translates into CASSSAIPSGCEKLFF.

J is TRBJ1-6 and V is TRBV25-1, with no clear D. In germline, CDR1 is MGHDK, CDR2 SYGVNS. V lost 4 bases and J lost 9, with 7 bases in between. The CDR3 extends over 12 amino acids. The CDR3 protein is CASSGSASPLHF. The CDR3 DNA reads TGTGCCAGCAGTGGGTCGGCTTCACCCCTCCACTTT.

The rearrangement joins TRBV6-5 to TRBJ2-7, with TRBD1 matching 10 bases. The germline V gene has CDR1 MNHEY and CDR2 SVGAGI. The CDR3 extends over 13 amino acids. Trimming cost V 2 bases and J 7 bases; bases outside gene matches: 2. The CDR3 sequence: CASSYDRGLEQYF. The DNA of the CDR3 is TGTGCCAGCAGTTACGACAGGGGGCTGGAGCAGTACTTC.